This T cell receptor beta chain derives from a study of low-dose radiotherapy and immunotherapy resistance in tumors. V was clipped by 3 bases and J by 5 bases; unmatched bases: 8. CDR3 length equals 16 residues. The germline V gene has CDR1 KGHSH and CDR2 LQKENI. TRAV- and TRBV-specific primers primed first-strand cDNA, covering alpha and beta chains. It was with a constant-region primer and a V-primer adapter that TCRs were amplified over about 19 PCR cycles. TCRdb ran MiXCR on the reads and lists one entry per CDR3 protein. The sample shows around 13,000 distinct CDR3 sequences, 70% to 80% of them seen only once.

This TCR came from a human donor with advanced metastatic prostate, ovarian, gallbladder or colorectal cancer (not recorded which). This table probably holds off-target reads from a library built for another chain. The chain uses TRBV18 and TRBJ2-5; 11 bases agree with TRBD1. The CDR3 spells CASSPPDRGPGETQYF. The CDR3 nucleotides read TGTGCCAGCTCACCGCCGGACAGGGGGCCTGGGGAGACCCAGTACTTC.